What follows describes a single T cell receptor beta chain. The data were obtained in a study of blood T cell repertoires in COVID-19. The study recruited people aged about 18 to 90 years across roughly 23 US areas. Clinical history reported by participants formed the basis on which cohorts were assigned. Authors' methods: Amplification of reference gene primers was used by the study to estimate nucleated cell counts. Using immunoSEQ multiplex PCR, the repertoire was profiled, and TCRdb retains in-frame clones only, with some absent. V and J calls and clone size are given by that table; D and trimming were obtained from the DNA. The sample consists of roughly 430,000 clones, approximately 86% of them appearing once. The ends were cut back, 0 bases at V and 7 bases at J, with 10 bases in the middle. Germline CDR1 and CDR2: SGHRS and YFSETQ. The CDR3 sequence is 13 residues long.

Sequenced material: PBMCs or T cells enriched from blood (not recorded which). The receptor's source is a woman aged 40 to 55 with acute COVID-19. The rearrangement links TRBV5-1 to TRBJ1-1, with a possible D match to TRBD1 (6 bases). This chain's CDR3 is CASSLDRENEAFF. CDR3 nucleotide sequence: TGCGCCAGCAGCTTGGACAGGGAGAATGAAGCTTTCTTT. Full variable domain (remainder filled in from reference TRBV5-1 and TRBJ1-1): KAGVTQTPRYLIKTRGQQVTLSCSPISGHRSVSWYQQTPGQGLQFLFEYFSETQRNKGNFPGRFSGRQFSNSRSEMNVSTLELGDSALYLCASSLDRENEAFFGQGTRLTVV.